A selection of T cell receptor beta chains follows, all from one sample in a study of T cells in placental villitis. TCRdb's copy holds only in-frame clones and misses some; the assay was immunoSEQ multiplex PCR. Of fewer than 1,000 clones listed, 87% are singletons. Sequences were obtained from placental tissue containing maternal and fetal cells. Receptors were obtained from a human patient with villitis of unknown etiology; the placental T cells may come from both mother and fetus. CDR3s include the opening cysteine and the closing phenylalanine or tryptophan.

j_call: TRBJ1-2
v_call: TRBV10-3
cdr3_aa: CAISDGGEDYTF

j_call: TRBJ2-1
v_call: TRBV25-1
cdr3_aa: CASTPPRGQGENYNEQFF

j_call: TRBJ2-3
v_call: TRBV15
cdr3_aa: CATSREGGAGRQNTQYF

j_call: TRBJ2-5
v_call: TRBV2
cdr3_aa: CASSGDRRGKETQYF

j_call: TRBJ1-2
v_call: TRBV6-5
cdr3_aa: CASSSSPSRGYGYTF

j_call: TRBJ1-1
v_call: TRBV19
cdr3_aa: CASSHRAEGAFEAFF

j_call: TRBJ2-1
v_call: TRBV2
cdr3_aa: CASSELGTHEQFF

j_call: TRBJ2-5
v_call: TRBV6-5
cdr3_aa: CASSRAGWETQYF

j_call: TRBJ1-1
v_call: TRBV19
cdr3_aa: CATGHLNTEAFF

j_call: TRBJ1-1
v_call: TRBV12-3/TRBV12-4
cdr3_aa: CASSPTGDTEAFF

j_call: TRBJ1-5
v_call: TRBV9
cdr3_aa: CASSVRGENQPQHF

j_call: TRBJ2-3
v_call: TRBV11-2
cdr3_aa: CASSLVTVSTDTQYF

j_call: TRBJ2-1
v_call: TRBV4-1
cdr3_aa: CASSQDPRVRNEQFF

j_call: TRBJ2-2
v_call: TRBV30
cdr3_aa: CAWSGGGTYTGELFF

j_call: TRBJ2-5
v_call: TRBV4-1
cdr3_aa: CASSQVWGQLRTQYF

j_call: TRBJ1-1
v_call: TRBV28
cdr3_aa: CASSFRYTEAFF

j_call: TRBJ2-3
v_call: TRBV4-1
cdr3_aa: CASSQGQGRADTQYF

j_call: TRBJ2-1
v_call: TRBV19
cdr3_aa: CASSMGFRGHEQFF

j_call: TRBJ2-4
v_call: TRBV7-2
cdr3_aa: CASSLEFAGAQYF

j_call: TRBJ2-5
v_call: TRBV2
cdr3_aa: CASDRGRETQYF

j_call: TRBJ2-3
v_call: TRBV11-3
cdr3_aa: CASSSGTSELTDTQYF

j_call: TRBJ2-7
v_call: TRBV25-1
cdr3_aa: CASSEGRGVYEQYF

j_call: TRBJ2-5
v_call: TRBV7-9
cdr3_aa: CASSLTSWTQETQYF

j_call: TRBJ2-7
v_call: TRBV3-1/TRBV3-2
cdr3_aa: CASSRMTGYEQYF

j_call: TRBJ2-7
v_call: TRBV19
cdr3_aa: CASRTGDGSYEQYF

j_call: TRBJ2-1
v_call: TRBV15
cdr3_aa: CATSRGPPGLGKNEQFF

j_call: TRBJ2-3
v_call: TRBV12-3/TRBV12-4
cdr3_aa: CASSLGAPDTQYF

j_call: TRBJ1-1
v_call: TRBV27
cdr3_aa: CASSFSALNTEAFF

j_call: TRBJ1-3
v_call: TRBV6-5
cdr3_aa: CASSWNRGSGNTIYF

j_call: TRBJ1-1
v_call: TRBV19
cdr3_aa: CASSIYTGGLTEAFF

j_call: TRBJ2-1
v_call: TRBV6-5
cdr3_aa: CASSKDRLYEQFF

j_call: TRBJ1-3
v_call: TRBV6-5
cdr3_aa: CASGRGTTGNTIYF

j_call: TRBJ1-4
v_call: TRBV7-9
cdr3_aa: CASSLPNEKLFF

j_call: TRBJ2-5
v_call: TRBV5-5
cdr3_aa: CASSRPPQFETQYF

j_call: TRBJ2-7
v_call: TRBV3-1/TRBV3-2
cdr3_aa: CASSQGLAGYEQYF

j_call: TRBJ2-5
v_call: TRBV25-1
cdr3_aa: CASSGSPQETQYF

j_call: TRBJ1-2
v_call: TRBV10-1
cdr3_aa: CASSESGNYGYTF

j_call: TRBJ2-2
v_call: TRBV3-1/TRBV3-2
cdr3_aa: CASSPLSTNTRELFF

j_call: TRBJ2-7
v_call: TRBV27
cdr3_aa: CASSLSPTGSYEQYF

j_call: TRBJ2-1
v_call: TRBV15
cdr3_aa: CATSRARGEGYNEQFF

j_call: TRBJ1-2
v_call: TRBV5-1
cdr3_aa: CASSLYGTGYGYTF

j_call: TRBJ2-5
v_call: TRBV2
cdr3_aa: CASSTKETQYF

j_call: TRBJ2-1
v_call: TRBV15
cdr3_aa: CATSSAFYNEQFF

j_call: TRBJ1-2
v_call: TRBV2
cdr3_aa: CASNGQGPDANYGYTF

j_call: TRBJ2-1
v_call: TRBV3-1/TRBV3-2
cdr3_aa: CASSQDGRFQFF

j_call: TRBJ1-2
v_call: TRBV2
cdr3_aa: CASSGGYTF

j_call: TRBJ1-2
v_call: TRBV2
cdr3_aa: CARGGGGPANYGYTF

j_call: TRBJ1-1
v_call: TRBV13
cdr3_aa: CASSLGRSTEAFF

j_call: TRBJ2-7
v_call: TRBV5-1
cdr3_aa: CASSLGQSPYEQYF

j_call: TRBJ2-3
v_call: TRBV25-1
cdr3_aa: CASSLAGTDTQYF

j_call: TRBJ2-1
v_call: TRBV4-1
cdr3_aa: CASSQDPSGAHSYNEQFF

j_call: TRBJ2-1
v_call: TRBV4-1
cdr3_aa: CASSQDGFNSYNEQFF

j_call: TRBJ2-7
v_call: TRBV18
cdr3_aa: CASSAGLVGEQYF

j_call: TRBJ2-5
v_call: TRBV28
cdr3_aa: CASSSTMEEETQYF

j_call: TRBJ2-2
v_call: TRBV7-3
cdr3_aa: CASSLSGRELFF